This T cell receptor (beta chain) was captured in a study of Ad26.COV2.S vaccination and SARS-CoV-2 variants. Study overall: Ad26.COV2.S shots went into the muscle once or twice, 56 days apart.

Study results and limitations: Vaccinated and placebo-treated recipients had similar non-spike TCR breadth.

Treatment in this sample: some 20 received Ad26.COV2.S at low or high dose, single or two shots; 5 received placebo; per-sample allocation not given. Sampling was done on day 63 after the first vaccine or placebo injection. It was Wuhan-strain SARS-CoV-2 spike that the Ad26 vaccine vector expressed. Clones were read by immunoSEQ multiplex PCR, and TCRdb kept only the in-frame ones, dropping some. The table shows about 350,000 clones, with roughly 91% occurring only once. The CDR3 sequence is 15 residues long. The V gene's germline CDR1 is MNHEY and CDR2 SMNVEV (reference sequence). Trimming cost V 5 bases and J 3 bases, with 17 bases left between them. Points on this clone: Its antigen is currently unknown.

The specimen comprised peripheral blood, sampled in a trial of Ad26.COV2.S vaccine versus placebo. This TCR was sampled from a person between 18 and 59 years old who received the Ad26.COV2.S COVID-19 vaccine or a placebo. J is TRBJ2-7 and V is TRBV27; no clear D. The CDR3 here is CASSPGRNPYYEQYF. The DNA for the CDR3 is TGTGCCAGCAGTCCCGGACGGAATCCTTACTACGAGCAGTACTTC.